This T cell receptor beta chain was sequenced during a study of blood T cell repertoires in COVID-19. The wider study: From T cells, B-cell-depleted T cells, or PBMCs came the material, which was cDNA or gDNA.

V was clipped by 4 bases and J by 1 base; unmatched bases: 5. The CDR3 is 15 amino acids. The germline V gene encodes CDR1 SEHNR and CDR2 FQNEAQ (reference sequence). Some clones are missing from TCRdb's copy, which holds only in-frame ones; the method was immunoSEQ multiplex PCR. This table holds fewer than 120,000 clones, around 79% found once. The origin of this receptor is a woman older than 75 with active or convalescent COVID-19. This chain uses TRBV7-9 with TRBJ1-1; 8 bases are a match to TRBD1. Sequencing input: peripheral blood. CDR3 region: CASSSQGQANTEAFF. Written as DNA, the CDR3 is TGTGCCAGCAGCTCACAGGGACAGGCGAACACTGAAGCTTTCTTT. The whole variable domain, remainder taken from reference TRBV7-9 and TRBJ1-1, is DTGVSQNPRHKITKRGQNVTFRCDPISEHNRLYWYRQTLGQGPEFLTYFQNEAQLEKSRLLSDRFSAERPKGSFSTLEIQRTEQGDSAMYLCASSSQGQANTEAFFGQGTRLTVV.